Sequencing of this TCR beta chain was carried out in a study of blood T cell repertoires in COVID-19. As for the study in general: Sites in the United States, Italy and Spain provided acute and convalescent COVID-19 samples.

The CDR3 is made up of 17 amino acids. Germline V gene sequence: CDR1 ENHRY, CDR2 SYGVKD. Trimming left V 0 bases short and J 4 bases short, with 16 bases between. Original analysis: By means of reference gene primer amplification, nucleated cell counts were estimated. Here immunoSEQ multiplex PCR was the method, and the copy in TCRdb shows in-frame clones only, minus some. D and trimming come from the DNA, and the V and J calls and clone size come from that table. Among some 45,000 clones listed, about 88% were seen once. The J gene is TRBJ2-1, the V gene TRBV10-3; tentatively, D is TRBD2 (7 bases). Sequencing was performed on peripheral blood. This TCR derives from a human donor in a cohort sampled during active COVID-19. CDR3 amino acids: CAISESLQGGGYNEQFF. The CDR3 DNA reads TGTGCCATCAGTGAGTCTCTGCAGGGAGGGGGGTACAATGAGCAGTTCTTC.